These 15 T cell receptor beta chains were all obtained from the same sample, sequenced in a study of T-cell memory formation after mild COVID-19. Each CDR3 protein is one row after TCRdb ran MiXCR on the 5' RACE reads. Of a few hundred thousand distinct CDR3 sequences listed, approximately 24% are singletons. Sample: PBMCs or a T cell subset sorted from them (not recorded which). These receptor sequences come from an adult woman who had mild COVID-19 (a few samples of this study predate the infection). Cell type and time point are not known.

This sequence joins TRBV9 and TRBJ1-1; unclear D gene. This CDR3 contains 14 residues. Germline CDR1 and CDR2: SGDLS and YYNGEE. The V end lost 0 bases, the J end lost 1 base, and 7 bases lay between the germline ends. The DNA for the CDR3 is TGTGCCAGCAGCGTAGCTTCAGGGAACACTGAAGCTTTCTTT. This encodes CASSVASGNTEAFF.

Here the CDR3 reads CASSHGGTSGSYEQYF. The CDR3 DNA follows: TGTGCCAGCAGCCACGGCGGGACTAGCGGGTCCTACGAGCAGTACTTC. The chain uses TRBV4-2 and TRBJ2-7, with 12 bases fitting TRBD2. This CDR3 region has 16 residues. V shed 3 bases, J shed 1 base, and the junction held 4 bases outside the gene matches. Germline V gene lookup returns CDR1 LGHNA and CDR2 YNFKEQ.

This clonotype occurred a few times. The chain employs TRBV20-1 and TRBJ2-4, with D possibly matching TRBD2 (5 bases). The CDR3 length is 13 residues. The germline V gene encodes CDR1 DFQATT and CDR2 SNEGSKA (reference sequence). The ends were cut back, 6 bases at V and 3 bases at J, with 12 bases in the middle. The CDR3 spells CSAGGRGKNIQYF. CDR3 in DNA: TGCAGTGCGGGTGGGAGAGGCAAAAACATTCAGTACTTC.

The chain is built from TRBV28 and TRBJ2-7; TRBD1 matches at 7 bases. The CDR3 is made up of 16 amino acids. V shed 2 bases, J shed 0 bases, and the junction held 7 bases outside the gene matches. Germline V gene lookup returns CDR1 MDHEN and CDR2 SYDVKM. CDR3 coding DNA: TGTGCCAGCAGTTTAAGGGGACAGTTATTCTCCTACGAGCAGTACTTC. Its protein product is CASSLRGQLFSYEQYF.

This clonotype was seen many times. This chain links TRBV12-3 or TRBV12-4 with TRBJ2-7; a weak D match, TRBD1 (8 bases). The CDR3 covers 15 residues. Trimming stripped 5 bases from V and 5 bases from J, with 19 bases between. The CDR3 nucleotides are TGTGCCAGCAGTCGACAACAGGGGGGGTTCCACGAGCAGTACTTC. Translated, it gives CASSRQQGGFHEQYF.

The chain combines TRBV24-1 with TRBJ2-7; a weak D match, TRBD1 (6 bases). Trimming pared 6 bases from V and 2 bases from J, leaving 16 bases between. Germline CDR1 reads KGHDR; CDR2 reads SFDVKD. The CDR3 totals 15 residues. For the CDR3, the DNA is TGTGCCACCAGTCCTGGACAAGGGGGAACCTACGAGCAGTACTTC. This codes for CATSPGQGGTYEQYF.

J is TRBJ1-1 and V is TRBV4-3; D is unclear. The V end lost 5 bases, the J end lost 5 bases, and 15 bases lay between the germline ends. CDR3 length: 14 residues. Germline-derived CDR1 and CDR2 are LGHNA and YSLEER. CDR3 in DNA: TGCGCCAGCAGCAATGGGTTAGGGAGGACTGAAGCTTTCTTT. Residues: CASSNGLGRTEAFF.

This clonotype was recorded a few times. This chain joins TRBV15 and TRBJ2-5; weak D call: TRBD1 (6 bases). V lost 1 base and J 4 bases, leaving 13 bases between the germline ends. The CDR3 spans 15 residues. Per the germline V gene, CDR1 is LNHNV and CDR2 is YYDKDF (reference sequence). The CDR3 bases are TGTGCCACCAGCAGAGTACCACAGGGATTAGAGACCCAGTACTTC. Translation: CATSRVPQGLETQYF.

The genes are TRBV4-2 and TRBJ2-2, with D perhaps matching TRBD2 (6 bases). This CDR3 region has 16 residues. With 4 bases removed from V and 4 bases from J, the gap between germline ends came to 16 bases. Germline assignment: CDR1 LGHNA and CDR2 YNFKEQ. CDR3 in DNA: TGTGCCAGCAGCCCCCTTCCGGGGGACCTCACCGGGGAGCTGTTTTTT. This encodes CASSPLPGDLTGELFF.

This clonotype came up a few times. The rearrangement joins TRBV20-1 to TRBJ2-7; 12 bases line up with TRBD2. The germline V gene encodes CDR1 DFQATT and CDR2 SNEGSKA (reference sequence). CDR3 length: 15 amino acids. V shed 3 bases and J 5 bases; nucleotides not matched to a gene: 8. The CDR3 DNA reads TGCAGTGCTAGTGCCACTAGCGGGAGGAAAAACGAGCAGTACTTC. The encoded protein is CSASATSGRKNEQYF.

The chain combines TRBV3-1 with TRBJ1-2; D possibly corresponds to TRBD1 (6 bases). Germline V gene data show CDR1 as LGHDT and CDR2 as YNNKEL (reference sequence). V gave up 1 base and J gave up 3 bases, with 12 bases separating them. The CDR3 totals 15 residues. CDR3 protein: CASSQAEGGYYGYTF. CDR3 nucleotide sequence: TGTGCCAGCAGCCAAGCCGAGGGGGGGTACTATGGCTACACCTTC.

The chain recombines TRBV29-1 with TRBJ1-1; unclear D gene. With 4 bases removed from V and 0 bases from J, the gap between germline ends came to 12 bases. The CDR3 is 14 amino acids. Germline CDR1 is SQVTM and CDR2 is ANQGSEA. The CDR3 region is CSVVLGKMNTEAFF. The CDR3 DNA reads TGCAGCGTTGTATTAGGGAAAATGAACACTGAAGCTTTCTTT.

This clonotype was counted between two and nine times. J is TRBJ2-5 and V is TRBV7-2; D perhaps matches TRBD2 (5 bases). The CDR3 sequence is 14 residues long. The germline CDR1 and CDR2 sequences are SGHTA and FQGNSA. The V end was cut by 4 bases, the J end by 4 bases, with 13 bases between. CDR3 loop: CASSSNRGRETQYF. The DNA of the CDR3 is TGTGCCAGCAGCTCTAACCGAGGGCGAGAGACCCAGTACTTC.

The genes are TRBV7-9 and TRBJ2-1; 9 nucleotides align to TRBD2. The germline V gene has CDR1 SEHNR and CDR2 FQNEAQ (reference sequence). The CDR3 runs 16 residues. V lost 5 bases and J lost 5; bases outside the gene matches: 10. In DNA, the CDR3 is TGTGCCAGCAGCCTCCTTTCTAGCGGGATTAACAATGAGCAGTTCTTC. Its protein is CASSLLSSGINNEQFF.

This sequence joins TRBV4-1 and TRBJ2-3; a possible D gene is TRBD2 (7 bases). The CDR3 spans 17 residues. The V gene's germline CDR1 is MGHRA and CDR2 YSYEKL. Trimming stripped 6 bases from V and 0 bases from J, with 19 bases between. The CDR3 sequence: CASRESGGGASTDTQYF. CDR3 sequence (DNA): TGCGCCAGCAGGGAGAGCGGAGGGGGGGCTAGCACAGATACGCAGTATTTT.